Shown below are 18 T cell receptor beta chains from a single sample sequenced in a study of CD8+ T cells in alopecia areata. Once RNA had been extracted, it was reverse transcribed into cDNA to act as the sequencing template. Some clones are missing from TCRdb's copy, which holds only in-frame ones; the method was immunoSEQ multiplex PCR. The sample holds approximately 150,000 clones, more than 55% seen once. Sample: CD8+ T cells sorted from blood. These receptors were collected from a human donor in good health.

This chain uses TRBV11-2 with TRBJ2-7, with D perhaps matching TRBD1 (6 bases). The CDR3 loop spans 16 amino acids. Trimming removed 1 base from V and 2 bases from J, with 15 bases in between. CDR1 and CDR2 from the germline V gene are SGHAT and FQNNGV. The CDR3 reads CASSLARDIQTYEQYF. The CDR3 coding sequence is TGTGCCAGCAGCTTAGCCCGGGACATCCAAACCTACGAGCAGTACTTC.

This clone was found once. V is TRBV6-5 and J is TRBJ2-1, with 7 positions matching TRBD2. The CDR3 has 14 amino acids. The germline CDR1 and CDR2 sequences are MNHEY and SVGAGI. With 7 bases clipped from V and 0 bases from J, the junction kept 3 bases outside the gene matches. CDR3 bases: TGTGCCAGCACCACGGGAGGCTCCTACAATGAGCAGTTCTTC. It specifies CASTTGGSYNEQFF.

The V call is TRBV7-9, the J call TRBJ1-1; D uncertain. Looked up from germline, CDR1 is SEHNR and CDR2 is FQNEAQ (reference sequence). Trimming stripped 1 base from V and 8 bases from J, with 8 bases between. There are 12 residues in the CDR3. The CDR3 loop is CASSLGGKEAFF. CDR3 DNA: TGTGCCAGCAGCTTAGGCGGTAAAGAAGCTTTCTTT.

The chain has TRBV29-1 and TRBJ2-7; D is perhaps TRBD1 (7 bases). The CDR3 is 14 amino acids. Trimming removed 7 bases at V and 0 bases at J, with 16 bases between. CDR1 is SQVTM, CDR2 ANQGSEA, per germline. CDR3 residues: CSGGGTESSYEQYF. CDR3 sequence (DNA): TGCAGCGGAGGGGGGACAGAGAGCTCCTACGAGCAGTACTTC.

The CDR3 region has the DNA TGCGCCAGCAGCGAGCCAGATATCTCTGGAAACACCATATATTTT. Translated, it gives CASSEPDISGNTIYF. This chain links TRBV5-1 with TRBJ1-3, with no clear D. The CDR3 spans 15 residues. Germline loops: CDR1 SGHRS, CDR2 YFSETQ. Trimming took 4 bases from V and 0 from J, leaving 11 bases between them. Full variable domain (missing parts from reference TRBV5-1 and TRBJ1-3): KAGVTQTPRYLIKTRGQQVTLSCSPISGHRSVSWYQQTPGQGLQFLFEYFSETQRNKGNFPGRFSGRQFSNSRSEMNVSTLELGDSALYLCASSEPDISGNTIYFGEGSWLTVV.

V usage is TRBV18 and J usage is TRBJ2-2, with TRBD2 matching over 7 bases. CDR1 is KGHSH and CDR2 is LQKENI in the germline V gene. The CDR3 extends over 21 amino acids. V lost 3 bases and J lost 0; bases outside the gene matches: 19. The CDR3 DNA sequence: TGTGCCAGCTCACCGATAAAGATGGGGCTAGCGGAAGATACGAACACCGGGGAGCTGTTTTTT. Amino acid sequence: CASSPIKMGLAEDTNTGELFF.

J is TRBJ1-2 and V is TRBV9, with 9 bases fitting TRBD1. V shed 3 bases, J shed 4 bases, and the junction held 10 bases outside the gene matches. Germline V gives CDR1 SGDLS, CDR2 YYNGEE. The CDR3 is 16 amino acids. CDR3 loop: CASSAGLTGGSYGYTF. In nucleotides, the CDR3 is TGTGCCAGCAGCGCAGGACTGACAGGGGGTAGCTATGGCTACACCTTC.

This chain connects TRBV28 to TRBJ2-1; either TRBD1 or TRBD2 may fit D (5 bases each). This CDR3 spans 14 amino acids. Germline V gives CDR1 MDHEN, CDR2 SYDVKM. Trimming shortened V by 6 bases and J by 4 bases, and 13 bases separated the two germline ends. The CDR3 coding sequence is TGTGCCAGCAGGATAGGGGACGGATACAATGAGCAGTTCTTC. Translated, it gives CASRIGDGYNEQFF.

This clone was seen a handful of times. This chain joins TRBV14 and TRBJ2-6, with unresolved D. Trimming removed 3 bases from V and 3 bases from J, with 9 bases in between. The germline gives CDR1 SGHDN, CDR2 FVKESK. The CDR3 is 15 amino acids. The CDR3: CASSQFRVGANVLTF. The CDR3 bases are TGTGCCAGCAGCCAGTTTCGCGTTGGGGCCAACGTCCTGACTTTC.

This chain connects TRBV27 to TRBJ1-4; D is undetermined. Trimming took 0 bases from V and 11 from J, leaving 10 bases between them. The CDR3 consists of 13 residues. The germline V gene has CDR1 MNHEY and CDR2 SMNVEV (reference sequence). CDR3 in amino acids: CASSLSIRGKLFF. CDR3 DNA sequence: TGTGCCAGCAGTTTATCGATACGGGGTAAACTGTTTTTT.

The chain is built from TRBV15 and TRBJ2-2, with D unclear. The germline V gene has CDR1 LNHNV and CDR2 YYDKDF (reference sequence). V gave up 3 bases and J gave up 5 bases, with 10 bases separating them. This CDR3 has 14 amino acids. The DNA of the CDR3 is TGTGCCACCAGCAGCCCGTGGGGAACCGGGGAGCTGTTTTTT. This translates into CATSSPWGTGELFF.

The chain joins TRBV10-2 to TRBJ2-5, with D uncertain. In germline, CDR1 is WSHSY, CDR2 SAAADI. The CDR3 contains 14 residues. V shed 6 bases and J shed 2 bases, with 13 bases lying between them. The CDR3 is CASRGTEPQETQYF. Here the CDR3 DNA reads TGCGCCAGCAGGGGCACGGAACCGCAAGAGACCCAGTACTTC.

This clone was seen at least ten times. The rearrangement joins TRBV6-4 to TRBJ2-2; TRBD1 matches 8 bases. Germline V CDR1 and CDR2: MRHNA, SNTAGT. After removal of 2 bases from V and 4 bases from J, the junction contained 0 bases not matched to a gene. This CDR3 is built from 14 residues. The chain's CDR3 is CASSDTGGTGELFF. CDR3 nucleotide sequence: TGTGCCAGCAGTGACACAGGGGGCACCGGGGAGCTGTTTTTT.

This clone has just a few counts. The chain uses TRBV29-1 and TRBJ2-3; 13 positions agree with TRBD2. Germline assignment: CDR1 SQVTM and CDR2 ANQGSEA. The CDR3 totals 14 residues. J lost 5 bases, V lost 7 bases, and 6 bases had no gene match. In DNA form, the CDR3 reads TGCAGCGCCGGACTAGCGGGAGTGGTAGATACGCAGTATTTT. Its protein product is CSAGLAGVVDTQYF.

As concerns this clone: Other DNA sequences of this sample code for an identical CDR3. J is TRBJ1-5 and V is TRBV27; the D is unclear. Germline CDR1 MNHEY, CDR2 SMNVEV (reference sequence). This CDR3 contains 13 residues. V was trimmed by 2 bases and J by 2 bases, leaving 4 bases between them. CDR3 nucleotides: TGTGCCAGCAGTTTAAAAGGCAATCAGCCCCAGCATTTT. This gives the protein CASSLKGNQPQHF.

The rearrangement links TRBV6-1 to TRBJ2-5; D is ambiguous. CDR3 length: 10 amino acids. Trimming left V 9 bases short and J 2 bases short, with 4 bases between. Per germline, CDR1 MNHNS and CDR2 SASEGT. The CDR3 region has the DNA TGTGCCAGACATCAAGAGACCCAGTACTTC. Translating gives CARHQETQYF.

The V and J genes are TRBV4-1 and TRBJ2-2, with D tentatively TRBD2 (5 bases). V was trimmed by 0 bases and J by 7 bases, leaving 9 bases between them. The germline CDR1 and CDR2 sequences are MGHRA and YSYEKL. The CDR3 runs 14 residues. This CDR3 is CASSQDTGVGELFF. CDR3 DNA sequence: TGCGCCAGCAGCCAAGATACCGGGGTCGGGGAGCTGTTTTTT.

V and J are TRBV14 and TRBJ2-5, with no clear D. Trimming stripped 0 bases from V and 5 bases from J, with 4 bases between. This CDR3 is 12 amino acids long. The germline V gene has CDR1 SGHDN and CDR2 FVKESK. Here the CDR3 reads CASSQDAETQYF. The CDR3 nucleotides read TGTGCCAGCAGCCAAGACGCGGAGACCCAGTACTTC.